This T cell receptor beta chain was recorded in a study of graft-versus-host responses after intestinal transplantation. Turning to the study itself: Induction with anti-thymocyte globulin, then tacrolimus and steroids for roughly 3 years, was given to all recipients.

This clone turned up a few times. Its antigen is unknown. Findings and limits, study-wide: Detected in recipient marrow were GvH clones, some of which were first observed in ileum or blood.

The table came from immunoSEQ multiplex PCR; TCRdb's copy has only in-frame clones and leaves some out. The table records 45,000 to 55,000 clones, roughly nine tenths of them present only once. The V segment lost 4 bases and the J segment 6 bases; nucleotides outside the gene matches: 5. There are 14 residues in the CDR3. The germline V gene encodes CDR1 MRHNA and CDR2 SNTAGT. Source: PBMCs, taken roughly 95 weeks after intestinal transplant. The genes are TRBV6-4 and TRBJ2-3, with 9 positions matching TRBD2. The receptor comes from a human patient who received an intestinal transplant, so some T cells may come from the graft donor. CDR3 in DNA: TGTGCCAGCAGTGCCGCGGGGGGGCGGGATACGCAGTATTTT. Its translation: CASSAAGGRDTQYF.